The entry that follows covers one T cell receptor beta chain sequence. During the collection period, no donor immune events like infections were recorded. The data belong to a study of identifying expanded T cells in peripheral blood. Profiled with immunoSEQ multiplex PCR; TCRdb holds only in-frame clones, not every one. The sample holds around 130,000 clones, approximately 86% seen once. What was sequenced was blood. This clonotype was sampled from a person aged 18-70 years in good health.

The CDR3 spells CASSLDSGLGTDTQYF. The CDR3 nucleotides read TGTGCCAGCAGCTTGGACTCGGGGCTTGGCACAGATACGCAGTATTTT. This rearrangement joins TRBV5-4 to TRBJ2-3, with D perhaps TRBD1 or TRBD2 (5 bases each). CDR1 SGHNT and CDR2 YYREEE come from the germline V gene (reference sequence). Trimming left V 0 bases short and J 1 base short, with 12 bases between. The CDR3 runs to 16 residues.